A single sample is the source of the 25 T cell receptor beta chains below, sequenced in a study of Graves' ophthalmopathy and Graves' hyperthyroidism. Amplification targeted the TCR beta CDR3 regions, with RNA transcripts as the source material. Investigators did first-round RT-PCR with HTBI primers, then second-round multiplex PCR. TCRdb processed the multiplex PCR reads anew with MiXCR; each CDR3 protein has one entry. Of 600,000 to 700,000 distinct CDR3 sequences detected, under 50% appear once; the ten largest clones hold 3.3%. The sequencing input was peripheral blood. These TCRs come from an adult man with Graves' ophthalmopathy.

This clonotype showed up many times. The chain's CDR3 is CASSLSRTDSGANVLTF. Written as DNA, the CDR3 is TGTGCCAGCAGCCTCTCCAGGACAGACTCTGGGGCCAACGTCCTGACTTTC. The gene calls are TRBV9 and TRBJ2-6; a weak D match, TRBD1 (6 bases). CDR1 and CDR2 from the germline V gene are SGDLS and YYNGEE. Trimming shortened V by 4 bases and J by 0 bases, and 14 bases separated the two germline ends. This CDR3 is built from 17 residues.

This rearrangement joins TRBV19 to TRBJ1-2; possibly TRBD1 for D (6 bases). CDR1 is LNHDA, CDR2 SQIVND, per germline (reference sequence). The CDR3 is 13 residues long. V dropped 6 bases and J dropped 3 bases, with 11 bases sitting between them. Here the CDR3 DNA reads TGTGCCAGTAGCACAGGGTCTGACTATGGCTACACCTTC. It translates to CASSTGSDYGYTF.

This clonotype came up many times. The CDR3 loop is CASSFDREETQYF. The DNA for the CDR3 is TGCGCCAGCAGCTTTGACAGGGAAGAGACCCAGTACTTC. This chain links TRBV5-1 with TRBJ2-5, with TRBD1 matching 7 bases. Germline V gives CDR1 SGHRS, CDR2 YFSETQ. V dropped 2 bases and J dropped 3; count of bases not matched to a gene: 1. This CDR3 is 13 amino acids long.

This clonotype was detected many times. The chain joins TRBV6-4 to TRBJ2-6; the D is unclear. The CDR3 sequence is 16 residues long. Trimming shortened V by 0 bases and J by 0 bases, and 6 bases separated the two germline ends. Germline V gene data show CDR1 as MRHNA and CDR2 as SNTAGT. CDR3 sequence reads: CASSDSTASGANVLTF. For the CDR3, the DNA is TGTGCCAGCAGTGACTCAACAGCCTCTGGGGCCAACGTCCTGACTTTC.

This chain uses TRBV10-3 with TRBJ1-2; weak D call: TRBD1 (5 bases). The CDR3 loop spans 13 amino acids. With 10 bases removed from V and 8 bases from J, the gap between germline ends came to 20 bases. Germline V lookup: CDR1 ENHRY, CDR2 SYGVKD. As DNA, the CDR3 is TGTGCCAGCAGCAGGGACGGCATGTGGGGCTACACCTTC. Its translation is CASSRDGMWGYTF.

This CDR3 reads CAISDGELFF. CDR3 DNA sequence: TGTGCCATCAGTGACGGGGAGCTGTTTTTT. The chain combines TRBV10-3 with TRBJ2-2; D not resolved. Trimming stripped 3 bases from V and 7 bases from J, with 0 bases between. The CDR3 has 10 amino acids. Germline CDR1 and CDR2: ENHRY and SYGVKD.

This clonotype was picked up many times. The gene calls are TRBV29-1 and TRBJ2-3; 10 bases match TRBD1. From germline, CDR1 is SQVTM and CDR2 ANQGSEA. The junction had 7 bases not matched to a gene; V was cut back by 4 bases and J by 0 bases. This CDR3 comprises 16 residues. The CDR3 coding sequence is TGCAGCGTTGGAAGGTGGGGACAGGGGAGCACAGATACGCAGTATTTT. It specifies CSVGRWGQGSTDTQYF.

Many counts were recorded for this clonotype. The chain employs TRBV10-3 and TRBJ2-5; TRBD1 might be the D (5 bases). Germline CDR1 ENHRY, CDR2 SYGVKD. V dropped 10 bases and J dropped 3 bases, with 15 bases sitting between them. This CDR3 comprises 13 residues. CDR3 bases: TGTGCCACCACCAGGGAAAGGGAAGAGACCCAGTACTTC. Encoded protein: CATTREREETQYF.

The J gene is TRBJ1-5, the V gene TRBV15; D gene ambiguous. V was shortened by 5 bases and J by 3 bases, with 14 bases between the two germline ends. Germline lookup yields CDR1 LNHNV and CDR2 YYDKDF (reference sequence). This CDR3 spans 15 amino acids. The CDR3 loop is CATSQGRQPNQPQHF. CDR3 nucleotides: TGTGCCACCAGCCAAGGTCGGCAGCCCAATCAGCCCCAGCATTTT.

In the case of this clonotype: A much larger clone sits a single nucleotide away, making a read error possible. The chain has TRBV19 and TRBJ1-2, with a weak D call TRBD1 (6 bases). CDR3 length equals 14 residues. From germline, CDR1 is LNHDA and CDR2 SQIVND (reference sequence). Trimming stripped 6 bases from V and 8 bases from J, with 19 bases between. CDR3 in DNA: TGTGCCAGTAGCCTGGACAGAAAAAGGAGAGGCTACACCTTC. Translating gives CASSLDRKRRGYTF.

A remark on this clonotype: A much larger clone lies one base from this, so it may be a read error. The gene calls are TRBV12-3 or TRBV12-4 and TRBJ2-5; the D gene could be TRBD1 or TRBD2 (5 bases each). This CDR3 spans 15 amino acids. The CDR3 here is CASSLGELGQEIQYF. CDR3 in DNA: TGTGCCAGCAGCTTAGGGGAGCTCGGCCAAGAGATCCAGTACTTC.

This clonotype showed up many times. This sequence joins TRBV11-2 and TRBJ1-4; D unclear. Looked up from germline, CDR1 is SGHAT and CDR2 is FQNNGV. CDR3 length: 12 residues. Trimming shortened V by 10 bases and J by 2 bases, and 8 bases separated the two germline ends. CDR3 in amino acids: CATGGTNEKLFF. As DNA, the CDR3 is TGTGCCACCGGAGGGACTAATGAAAAACTGTTTTTT.

The chain employs TRBV19 and TRBJ2-2; TRBD1 matches at 8 bases. Losses at the gene ends were 9 bases for V and 5 bases for J; bases not matched to a gene: 11. The germline V gene encodes CDR1 LNHDA and CDR2 SQIVND (reference sequence). The CDR3 is 15 residues long. As DNA, the CDR3 is TGTGCCAGCAGCTCGCGCGGGACAGGAACCGGGGAGCTGTTTTTT. It is translated as CASSSRGTGTGELFF.

Remarks on this clonotype: This could be a read error, since a much larger clone is one nucleotide away. V gene TRBV4-2 combines with J gene TRBJ2-7, with 7 bases matching TRBD2. The CDR3 sequence is 14 residues long. CDR1 and CDR2 (germline): LGHNA, YNFKEQ. The CDR3 reads CASSQSGTTYEQHF. CDR3 DNA sequence: TGTGCCAGCAGCCAAAGCGGGACTACCTACGAGCAGCACTTC.

This clonotype has just one count. The chain joins TRBV29-1 to TRBJ1-3; possibly TRBD1 for D (5 bases). This CDR3 has 13 residues. Germline values: CDR1 SQVTM, CDR2 ANQGSEA. The V gene lost 4 bases and the J gene lost 1 base, with 8 bases spanning the gap. In DNA form, the CDR3 reads TGCAGCGTTGGGAGGACATCTGGAAACACCATATATTTT. Translated: CSVGRTSGNTIYF.

Ten or more counts support this clonotype. The V call is TRBV14, the J call TRBJ2-7; a weak D match, TRBD1 (6 bases). Trimming took 7 bases from V and 5 from J, leaving 9 bases between them. Germline V gene sequence: CDR1 SGHDN, CDR2 FVKESK. This CDR3 contains 11 residues. The CDR3 loop is CASTSGDEQYF. CDR3 bases: TGTGCCAGCACCTCAGGGGACGAGCAGTACTTC.

This chain connects TRBV7-2 to TRBJ1-4; D call uncertain. Germline V gene data show CDR1 as SGHTA and CDR2 as FQGNSA. The CDR3 spans 13 residues. V was cut by 5 bases and J by 8 bases, with 12 bases left in between. The CDR3 protein is CASSRVAGEKLFF. CDR3 sequence (DNA): TGTGCCAGCAGCCGGGTGGCGGGAGAAAAACTGTTTTTT.

The CDR3 DNA sequence: TGTGCCAGTAGCCCCTTGGCGGGCGGAGGCTACGAGCAGTACTTC. Translation gives CASSPLAGGGYEQYF. The V call is TRBV19, the J call TRBJ2-7; D may be TRBD2 (5 bases). The CDR3 loop spans 15 amino acids. V was pared by 6 bases and J by 3 bases, with 18 bases between. Germline V gene sequence: CDR1 LNHDA, CDR2 SQIVND (reference sequence).

This clonotype was seen ten or more times. V and J are TRBV27 and TRBJ1-6; possible D gene TRBD1, 6 bases. Trimming removed 6 bases from V and 15 bases from J, with 18 bases in between. Germline assignment: CDR1 MNHEY and CDR2 SMNVEV (reference sequence). The CDR3 totals 13 residues. The CDR3 DNA reads as TGTGCCAGCAGCTCTGGGGGGGCCCTTTTCCTCCACTTT. It is translated as CASSSGGALFLHF.

V and J are TRBV30 and TRBJ2-7; 7 bases fit TRBD1. With V trimmed by 0 bases and J by 5 bases, 7 bases remained unmatched. Germline V gene data show CDR1 as GTSNPN and CDR2 as SVGIG (reference sequence). The CDR3 is 14 amino acids. CDR3 sequence reads: CAWSVTTGLDEQYF. The CDR3, as DNA: TGTGCCTGGAGTGTTACGACAGGGCTCGACGAGCAGTACTTC.

The DNA of the CDR3 is TGTGCCAGCAGCTTGACAGGGGGCATTTACAATGAGCAGTACTTC. Translated: CASSLTGGIYNEQYF. This chain links TRBV7-6 with TRBJ2-7; 10 bases align to TRBD1. Trimming removed 3 bases from V and 7 bases from J; junction bases left unmatched: 9. The CDR3 covers 15 residues. Germline lookup yields CDR1 SGHVS and CDR2 FNYEAQ.

The genes are TRBV7-9 and TRBJ1-6, with D unclear. V was pared by 1 base and J by 8 bases, with 12 bases between. The CDR3 length is 15 residues. Per germline, CDR1 SEHNR and CDR2 FQNEAQ (reference sequence). The CDR3 is CASSLGHRVDSPLHF. Written as DNA, the CDR3 is TGTGCCAGCAGCTTAGGACATAGAGTGGATTCACCCCTCCACTTT.

The rearrangement uses TRBV9 and TRBJ1-4; no firm D call. Per the germline V gene, CDR1 is SGDLS and CDR2 is YYNGEE. The CDR3 has 18 amino acids. Trimming shortened V by 0 bases and J by 8 bases, and 23 bases separated the two germline ends. The chain's CDR3 is CASSVEGSGFGGGEKLFF. CDR3 nucleotide sequence: TGTGCCAGCAGCGTAGAAGGTTCGGGGTTTGGTGGCGGCGAAAAACTGTTTTTT.

The CDR3 DNA is TGTGCCATCAGTGAGTCGTCTGCCGGGGGCTACACCTTC. Translation gives CAISESSAGGYTF. The chain is built from TRBV10-3 and TRBJ1-2; D is undetermined. The CDR3 is made up of 13 amino acids. Trimming left V 0 bases short and J 8 bases short, with 10 bases between. In germline, CDR1 is ENHRY, CDR2 SYGVKD.

This clonotype was found many times. The chain uses TRBV7-9 and TRBJ2-7, with no clear D. Germline assignment: CDR1 SEHNR and CDR2 FQNEAQ (reference sequence). V gave up 1 base and J gave up 7 bases, with 8 bases separating them. CDR3 size: 12 residues. CDR3 nucleotide sequence: TGTGCCAGCAGCTTAGGGGTTTGGGAGCAGTACTTC. It is translated as CASSLGVWEQYF.